This T cell receptor (beta chain) was sequenced for a study of T cells in localized non-small cell lung cancer. The CDR3 has 15 residues. From germline, CDR1 is SGHDN and CDR2 FVKESK. V was cut by 4 bases and J by 10 bases, with 22 bases left in between. Libraries were prepared by immunoSEQ multiplex PCR; TCRdb keeps only in-frame clonotypes and omits some of them. The sample carries 30,000 to 35,000 clones, approximately 90% recorded once. Study outcomes and limitations: Uninvolved adjacent lung, not tumor, had the highest T cell clonality. Appearances in adjacent lung were noted for a median approximately 61 of the top 100 tumor clones. Since sequencing was restricted to only one region of the tumor, intratumor heterogeneity remains a possibility. Blood T cell density predicted longer survival; adjacent-lung clonality, shorter.

This clone has only one observation. The antigen remains unidentified. This specimen was peripheral blood mononuclear cells, taken before any cancer treatment. The genes are TRBV14 and TRBJ1-1; possible D gene TRBD1, 6 bases. The origin of this receptor is a female donor over 55 with stage II lung adenocarcinoma. As DNA, the CDR3 is TGTGCCAGCAGCCGAGCTAACCCTGGGGGCCGTGTAGCTTTCTTT. Its protein is CASSRANPGGRVAFF. Full variable domain (remainder filled in from reference TRBV14 and TRBJ1-1): EAGVTQFPSHSVIEKGQTVTLRCDPISGHDNLYWYRRVMGKEIKFLLHFVKESKQDESGMPNNRFLAERTGGTYSTLKVQPAELEDSGVYFCASSRANPGGRVAFFGQGTRLTVV.